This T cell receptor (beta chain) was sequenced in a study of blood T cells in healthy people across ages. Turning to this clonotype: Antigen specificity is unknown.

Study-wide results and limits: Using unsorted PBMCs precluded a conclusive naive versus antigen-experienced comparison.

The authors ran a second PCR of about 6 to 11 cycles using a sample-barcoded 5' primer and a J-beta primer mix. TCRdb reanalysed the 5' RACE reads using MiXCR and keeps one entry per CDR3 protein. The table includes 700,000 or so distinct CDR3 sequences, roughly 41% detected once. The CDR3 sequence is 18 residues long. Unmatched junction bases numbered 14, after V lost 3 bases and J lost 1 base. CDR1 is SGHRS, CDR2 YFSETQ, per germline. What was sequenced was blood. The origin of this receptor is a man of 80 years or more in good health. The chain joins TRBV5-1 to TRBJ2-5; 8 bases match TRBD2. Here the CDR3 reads CASSWGISWRGAQETQYF. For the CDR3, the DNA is TGCGCCAGCAGCTGGGGGATCTCTTGGCGGGGGGCCCAAGAGACCCAGTACTTC.